The rows below give T cell receptor beta chains drawn from one sample of a study of breast tumors, draining lymph nodes, adjacent tissues. TCRdb called the multiplex PCR reads again in MiXCR, with one record for every CDR3 protein. The sample has 150,000 to 200,000 distinct CDR3 sequences; 30% to 35% are singletons. Sequencing was done on a sample of axillary lymph node tissue. The receptors come from a female donor with breast cancer. Some clones in this sample may be carry-over from other donors' samples. CDR3s include the opening cysteine and the closing phenylalanine or tryptophan. The D gene is left open where the match is weak. For some rows the clone size is stated as once, few or many, or as a class when expanded; others skip it.

>TRBV20-1|TRBJ2-3|many|TRBD2|18
CSATTRSLAGGSADTQYF
TGCAGTGCTACAACCAGAAGTCTAGCGGGGGGTAGCGCAGATACGCAGTATTTT
>TRBV20-1|TRBJ1-6|-|TRBD1|14
CSALARDRDSPLHF
TGCAGTGCCCTAGCCCGGGACAGGGATTCACCCCTCCACTTT
>TRBV3-1|TRBJ2-7|many|-|14
CASSPKAVPYEQYF
TGTGCCAGCAGCCCTAAAGCCGTCCCCTACGAGCAGTACTTC
>TRBV18|TRBJ2-6|many|-|15
CASSVVLTGANVLTF
TGTGCCAGCTCAGTGGTTCTGACTGGGGCCAACGTCCTGACTTTC
>TRBV15|TRBJ1-4|-|-|12
CVTSRGVEKLFF
TGTGTCACCAGCAGAGGGGTTGAGAAACTGTTTTTT
>TRBV20-1|TRBJ2-2|many|-|14
CSARGPENTGELFF
TGCAGTGCTAGAGGCCCCGAGAACACCGGGGAGCTGTTTTTT
>TRBV7-9|TRBJ2-6|-|TRBD1|17
CASSLTGPVSGAYLLTF
TGTGCCAGCAGCTTGACAGGGCCAGTCTCTGGGGCCTACCTCCTGACTTTC
>TRBV10-3|TRBJ2-7|many|-|16
CAIRGTRTQSSYEQYF
TGTGCCATCAGGGGAACCCGGACTCAGAGCTCCTACGAGCAGTACTTC
>TRBV28|TRBJ2-7|many|TRBD1|15
CASSLRTGRAYEQYF
TGTGCCAGCAGTTTAAGGACAGGGAGAGCCTACGAGCAGTACTTC
>TRBV13|TRBJ2-7|-|TRBD2|15
CASSHLLAGGDEQYF
TGTGCCAGCAGTCACCTACTAGCGGGAGGGGACGAGCAGTACTTC
>TRBV19|TRBJ1-6|many|-|17
CASSEPTGLPHNSPLHF
TGTGCCAGTAGTGAACCCACAGGGCTCCCCCATAATTCACCCCTCCACTTT
>TRBV28|TRBJ1-1|-|-|13
CASINSENTEAFF
TGTGCCAGCATCAACTCGGAGAACACTGAAGCTTTCTTT
>TRBV5-8|TRBJ2-5|many|-|15
CASSGGSASEGTQYF
TGTGCCAGCAGCGGGGGCAGCGCCTCGGAAGGGACCCAGTACTTC
>TRBV2|TRBJ1-1|few|-|13
CASSVLKGTEAFF
TGTGCCAGCAGTGTTCTGAAGGGCACTGAAGCTTTCTTT
>TRBV2|TRBJ1-6|-|TRBD1|14
CASRTGIQNSPLHF
TGTGCCAGCAGGACAGGGATCCAGAATTCACCCCTCCACTTT
>TRBV27|TRBJ2-3|many|-|13
CASRELPTDTQYF
TGTGCCAGCAGAGAACTACCCACAGATACGCAGTATTTT
>TRBV2|TRBJ2-7|many|-|18
CASSERGGQGMWSYEQYF
TGTGCCAGCAGTGAGAGGGGGGGGCAGGGAATGTGGTCCTACGAGCAGTACTTC
>TRBV20-1|TRBJ1-5|-|-|12
CSSTRRVQPQHF
TGCAGTTCCACCCGCCGAGTCCAGCCCCAGCATTTT
>TRBV7-9|TRBJ2-7|-|-|15
CASSLDRADSYEQYF
TGTGCCAGCAGCTTAGATAGGGCCGACTCCTACGAGCAGTACTTC
>TRBV5-8|TRBJ2-3|many|-|14
CASSLEGNTDTQYF
TGTGCCAGCAGCTTGGAGGGGAACACAGATACGCAGTATTTT
>TRBV10-3|TRBJ2-7|many|-|16
CAISAVLGGMTYEQYF
TGTGCCATCAGTGCTGTCCTCGGAGGTATGACTTACGAGCAGTACTTC
>TRBV3-2|TRBJ2-3|few|-|17
CASSRIGGLAGTDTQYF
TGTGCCAGCAGCCGCATAGGGGGGCTAGCGGGCACAGATACGCAGTATTTT
>TRBV10-1|TRBJ1-2|many|-|13
CASSEGGLGGYTF
TGCGCCAGCAGTGAGGGAGGCCTAGGCGGCTACACCTTC
>TRBV6-5|TRBJ1-2|many|-|13
CASSYSTSGSYTF
TGTGCCAGCAGTTACTCGACCTCCGGTAGCTACACCTTC
>TRBV10-2|TRBJ2-1|many|-|12
CASTHTGQEQFF
TGCGCCAGCACCCATACGGGACAAGAGCAGTTCTTC
>TRBV24-1|TRBJ1-5|many|-|15
CATSVGQGSNQPQHF
TGTGCCACCAGTGTTGGCCAGGGTAGCAATCAGCCCCAGCATTTT
>TRBV10-2|TRBJ2-1|many|TRBD2|14
CASSESSKRGWQFF
TGCGCCAGCAGTGAGTCTTCCAAGCGGGGGTGGCAGTTCTTC
>TRBV6-5|TRBJ2-5|-|TRBD2|14
CASSRLAGRGTQYF
TGTGCCAGCAGTAGACTAGCGGGTCGGGGGACCCAGTACTTC
>TRBV3-1|TRBJ2-5|-|TRBD1|16
CASSLRDRRLFETQYF
TGTGCCAGCAGCCTCAGGGACAGGCGGCTTTTTGAGACCCAGTACTTC
>TRBV5-4|TRBJ2-1|many|-|13
CASSGGLNNEQFF
TGTGCCAGCAGCGGGGGACTTAACAATGAGCAGTTCTTC
>TRBV7-3|TRBJ2-1|many|-|15
CASSLPGSSYNEQFF
TGTGCCAGCAGTCTGCCAGGGAGTTCCTACAATGAGCAGTTCTTC
>TRBV4-3|TRBJ1-2|many|-|15
CASSQEYRDTYGYTF
TGCGCCAGCAGCCAAGAATATCGGGACACCTATGGCTACACCTTC
>TRBV19|TRBJ2-7|-|-|13
CASSSSGSYEQYF
TGTGCCAGTAGTAGTAGCGGTTCCTACGAGCAGTACTTC
>TRBV7-2|TRBJ2-2|many|TRBD2|17
CASSILAGGGDAGELFF
TGTGCCAGCAGCATACTAGCGGGAGGGGGAGACGCCGGGGAGCTGTTTTTT
>TRBV10-2|TRBJ2-7|-|TRBD2|13
CASSDSGSKEQYF
TGCGCCAGCAGTGATAGCGGGAGCAAAGAGCAGTACTTC
>TRBV25-1|TRBJ2-5|-|-|10
CASGQETQYF
TGTGCCAGCGGACAAGAGACCCAGTACTTC
>TRBV5-5|TRBJ2-5|many|-|15
CASSLGTALQETQYF
TGTGCCAGCAGCTTGGGGACAGCCCTTCAAGAGACCCAGTACTTC
>TRBV2|TRBJ2-1|-|TRBD2|14
CASRESGGYNEQFF
TGTGCCAGCAGGGAATCGGGAGGGTATAATGAGCAGTTCTTC
>TRBV5-1|TRBJ2-7|many|TRBD2|16
CASSTPTSGGAYEQYF
TGCGCCAGCAGCACCCCGACTAGCGGGGGGGCCTACGAGCAGTACTTC
>TRBV12-3/TRBV12-4|TRBJ1-3|many|TRBD1|14
CASSDRGRGNTIYF
TGTGCCAGCAGTGACAGGGGTAGGGGAAACACCATATATTTT
>TRBV5-6|TRBJ2-7|many|-|15
CASSFFGPLSDEQYF
TGTGCCAGCAGCTTTTTCGGACCTTTGTCGGACGAGCAGTACTTC
>TRBV16|TRBJ2-1|many|-|15
CASSLQVSSYNEQFF
TGTGCCAGCAGCCTGCAGGTGAGCTCCTACAATGAGCAGTTCTTC
>TRBV5-1|TRBJ2-5|many|TRBD1|15
CASSSVDRGGETQYF
TGCGCCAGCAGCTCCGTCGACAGGGGGGGTGAGACCCAGTACTTC
>TRBV10-2|TRBJ2-1|-|TRBD1|16
CASRASGTGGANEQFF
TGCGCCAGCAGGGCCAGTGGGACAGGGGGAGCGAATGAGCAGTTCTTC
>TRBV6-5|TRBJ2-5|many|TRBD1|14
CASSPDRVWETQYF
TGTGCCAGCAGCCCTGACAGGGTTTGGGAGACCCAGTACTTC
>TRBV5-4|TRBJ1-2|many|-|12
CASSTYDYGYTF
TGTGCCAGCAGCACGTACGACTATGGCTACACCTTC
>TRBV2|TRBJ2-2|many|TRBD2|17
CASSVGGSGSNTGELFF
TGTGCCAGCAGTGTTGGTGGGAGCGGGAGTAACACCGGGGAGCTGTTTTTT